Listed here is a single T cell receptor (beta chain). The antigen is not known. The source of the sample is a study of cytomegalovirus exposure and HLA in healthy donors. Notes on the study in general: Overall, under 200 TCR beta chains were annotated as cytomegalovirus-associated.

This PCR relied on a set of 60 Vbeta primers and 13 Jbeta primers. Clones were read by immunoSEQ multiplex PCR, and TCRdb kept only the in-frame ones, dropping some. The repertoire includes roughly 180,000 clones, about 82% of them detected once, and around 1.6% sits in the top ten. Germline V CDR1 and CDR2: SGHAT, FQDESV (reference sequence). The V end lost 1 base, the J end lost 3 bases, and 14 bases lay between the germline ends. The CDR3 covers 16 residues. The sample consisted of PBMCs. The rearrangement uses TRBV11-1 and TRBJ2-3, with D possibly TRBD2 on 5 matching bases. The clonotype originates from a man aged 18 to 29 in good health and CMV-seronegative. The CDR3 is CASSLVGIGDTDTQYF. The CDR3 nucleotides are TGTGCCAGCAGCTTAGTTGGGATCGGGGATACAGATACGCAGTATTTT. Full variable domain (rest looked up from reference TRBV11-1 and TRBJ2-3): EAEVAQSPRYKITEKSQAVAFWCDPISGHATLYWYRQILGQGPELLVQFQDESVVDDSQLPKDRFSAERLKGVDSTLKIQPAELGDSAMYLCASSLVGIGDTDTQYFGPGTRLTVL.